The 32 T cell receptor beta chains below come from one sample, sequenced in a study of shared clonotypes between healthy human individuals. TCRdb's table, derived via immunoSEQ multiplex PCR, lists solely in-frame clones and lacks some. The data contain fewer than 600,000 clones, about four fifths of them singletons. The sequenced material came from PBMCs. These receptor sequences come from a woman aged 40 to 55 in good health. Some clones in this sample may be carry-over from other donors' samples.

This clone was observed a few times. CDR3 loop: CASTKGLADQETQYF. CDR3 sequence (DNA): TGTGCCAGCACAAAGGGACTAGCGGATCAAGAGACCCAGTACTTC. The chain employs TRBV2 and TRBJ2-5; 11 bases are shared with TRBD2. This CDR3 contains 15 residues. The germline V gene encodes CDR1 SNHLY and CDR2 FYNNEI. V dropped 7 bases and J dropped 2; count of bases not matched to a gene: 6. The complete variable domain, with remaining parts taken from reference TRBV2 and TRBJ2-5, reads EPEVTQTPSHQVTQMGQEVILRCVPISNHLYFYWYRQILGQKVEFLVSFYNNEISEKSEIFDDQFSVERPDGSNFTLKIRSTKLEDSAMYFCASTKGLADQETQYFGPGTRLLVL.

The J gene is TRBJ1-6, the V gene TRBV7-8; possibly TRBD1 for D (5 bases). Trimming stripped 5 bases from V and 4 bases from J, with 12 bases between. Germline V gene sequence: CDR1 SGHVS, CDR2 FQNEAQ. The CDR3 has 15 residues. The CDR3 sequence: CASSPGTGYNSPLHF. CDR3 coding DNA: TGTGCCAGCAGCCCCGGGACGGGTTATAATTCACCCCTCCACTTT.

This clone was seen once. The V call is TRBV11-1, the J call TRBJ2-5, with 9 bases lining up with TRBD2. This CDR3 contains 15 residues. Unmatched junction bases numbered 7, after V lost 3 bases and J lost 5 bases. CDR1 and CDR2 (germline): SGHAT, FQDESV (reference sequence). The CDR3 sequence is CASSFSSGTGETQYF. The CDR3 DNA sequence: TGTGCCAGCAGCTTCTCTAGCGGGACGGGGGAGACCCAGTACTTC.

The chain couples TRBV6-1 to TRBJ2-1, with D possibly TRBD2 on 8 matching bases. The V and J ends lost 11 bases and 3 bases respectively, with 17 bases between them. CDR3 length equals 14 residues. In germline, CDR1 is MNHNS, CDR2 SASEGT. CDR3 in amino acids: CAVQGGTSYNEQFF. The CDR3 nucleotides read TGTGCCGTCCAGGGGGGGACTAGCTACAATGAGCAGTTCTTC.

The rearrangement joins TRBV28 to TRBJ1-3; D not resolved. Germline CDR1 MDHEN, CDR2 SYDVKM. This CDR3 region has 14 residues. V was cut by 2 bases and J by 4 bases, with 9 bases left in between. The CDR3 coding sequence is TGTGCCAGCAGTTTACAGGTCGGCGGAAACACCATATATTTT. It encodes CASSLQVGGNTIYF.

The chain employs TRBV5-4 and TRBJ2-1; D not certain. CDR3 size: 12 residues. Per germline, CDR1 SGHNT and CDR2 YYREEE (reference sequence). Trimming took off 0 bases at V and 7 bases at J, with 5 bases between the two ends. As DNA, the CDR3 is TGTGCCAGCAGCTTGGGGGGAAATGAGCAGTTCTTC. Amino acid sequence: CASSLGGNEQFF.

This chain joins TRBV6-1 and TRBJ2-4, with D unresolved. Looked up from germline, CDR1 is MNHNS and CDR2 is SASEGT. The CDR3 consists of 13 residues. Trimming stripped 2 bases from V and 2 bases from J, with 4 bases between. The CDR3 nucleotides read TGTGCCAGCAGTGAACTGACCAAAAACATTCAGTACTTC. This sequence encodes CASSELTKNIQYF.

This chain joins TRBV10-3 and TRBJ2-5; 8 bases agree with TRBD1. The CDR3 is 14 residues long. Germline V gene data show CDR1 as ENHRY and CDR2 as SYGVKD. V was clipped by 6 bases and J by 4 bases; unmatched bases: 7. The CDR3: CAIRDPGGPETQYF. In DNA form, the CDR3 reads TGTGCCATCAGGGACCCAGGGGGCCCAGAGACCCAGTACTTC.

This clone was counted at least ten times. The chain recombines TRBV11-2 with TRBJ2-1, with TRBD2 matching over 9 bases. Germline values: CDR1 SGHAT, CDR2 FQNNGV. V dropped 5 bases and J dropped 3; count of bases not matched to a gene: 8. The CDR3 totals 16 residues. CDR3 coding DNA: TGTGCCAGCAGCCCTAGGGGACTAGCCAACTACAATGAGCAGTTCTTC. It specifies CASSPRGLANYNEQFF.

The chain has TRBV4-3 and TRBJ1-1, with D uncertain. The CDR3 loop spans 16 amino acids. With 1 base removed from V and 0 bases from J, the gap between germline ends came to 12 bases. The germline V gene encodes CDR1 LGHNA and CDR2 YSLEER. The CDR3 bases are TGCGCCAGCAGCCAAGGGTTCCAGAGGCTGAACACTGAAGCTTTCTTT. Translating it yields CASSQGFQRLNTEAFF.

The chain couples TRBV6-5 to TRBJ1-2, with 9 bases identical to TRBD1. Trimming at V came to 5 bases and at J to 7 bases, leaving 5 bases not matched to a gene. This CDR3 has 13 amino acids. Germline CDR1 MNHEY, CDR2 SVGAGI. The CDR3: CASSRDRAGGYTF. The CDR3 nucleotides are TGTGCCAGCAGTAGGGACAGGGCTGGTGGCTACACCTTC.

V gene TRBV19 combines with J gene TRBJ2-7, with 9 bases matching TRBD2. Looked up from germline, CDR1 is LNHDA and CDR2 is SQIVND (reference sequence). This CDR3 comprises 15 residues. The junction had 8 bases not matched to a gene; V was cut back by 3 bases and J by 5 bases. For the CDR3, the DNA is TGTGCCAGTAGTATCCCGGGACTAGCTGCAGACGAGCAGTACTTC. Translating gives CASSIPGLAADEQYF.

The J gene is TRBJ1-4, the V gene TRBV20-1; no definite D call. CDR3 length: 11 residues. The V gene lost 3 bases and the J gene lost 5 bases, with 4 bases spanning the gap. From germline, CDR1 is DFQATT and CDR2 SNEGSKA (reference sequence). The CDR3 loop is CSARGNEKLFF. CDR3 DNA: TGCAGTGCTAGGGGCAATGAAAAACTGTTTTTT.

The chain has TRBV29-1 and TRBJ2-7; D is possibly TRBD2 (7 bases). The CDR3 is 14 amino acids. Looked up from germline, CDR1 is SQVTM and CDR2 is ANQGSEA. The V end lost 6 bases, the J end lost 2 bases, and 17 bases lay between the germline ends. CDR3 loop: CSVGGVGRPYEQYF. The CDR3 coding sequence is TGCAGCGTAGGGGGGGTGGGGAGACCCTACGAGCAGTACTTC.

The chain carries TRBV9 and TRBJ2-3; the match to TRBD1 covers 9 bases. The V gene's germline CDR1 is SGDLS and CDR2 YYNGEE. Trimming at V came to 3 bases and at J to 1 base, leaving 6 bases not matched to a gene. The CDR3 has 16 residues. Written as DNA, the CDR3 is TGTGCCAGCAGCGCTAACACAGGGGGCGGCACAGATACGCAGTATTTT. It yields the protein CASSANTGGGTDTQYF.

The chain is built from TRBV5-6 and TRBJ2-5; weak D call: TRBD2 (6 bases). V was cut by 4 bases and J by 2 bases, with 21 bases left in between. The CDR3 is 17 amino acids. Germline-derived CDR1 and CDR2 are SGHDT and YYEEEE. CDR3 amino acids: CASSRYRSGWGQETQYF. The CDR3 nucleotides are TGTGCCAGCAGCAGGTATAGAAGCGGGTGGGGACAAGAGACCCAGTACTTC.

The V call is TRBV5-4, the J call TRBJ1-2; 11 bases are a match to TRBD1. The CDR3 loop spans 16 amino acids. Losses at the gene ends were 4 bases for V and 4 bases for J; bases not matched to a gene: 9. Germline assignment: CDR1 SGHNT and CDR2 YYREEE (reference sequence). CDR3 loop: CASSMQGQGDGYGYTF. CDR3 DNA: TGTGCCAGCAGCATGCAGGGACAGGGGGACGGCTATGGCTACACCTTC.

This clone was counted once. The CDR3 sequence: CASSLGEGASNQPQHF. The CDR3 DNA is TGTGCCAGCAGCTTAGGGGAGGGGGCCAGCAATCAGCCCCAGCATTTT. The chain has TRBV7-8 and TRBJ1-5; 7 bases agree with TRBD1. The CDR3 extends over 16 amino acids. V shed 1 base and J 1 base; nucleotides not matched to a gene: 4. The germline gives CDR1 SGHVS, CDR2 FQNEAQ. Looking up the rest from reference TRBV7-8 and TRBJ1-5 gives the full variable domain: GAGVSQSPRYKVAKRGQDVALRCDPISGHVSLFWYQQALGQGPEFLTYFQNEAQLDKSGLPSDRFFAERPEGSVSTLKIQRTQQEDSAVYLCASSLGEGASNQPQHFGDGTRLSIL.

This chain links TRBV19 with TRBJ2-6, with D uncertain. Trimming removed 1 base at V and 2 bases at J, with 6 bases between. CDR1 is LNHDA, CDR2 SQIVND, per germline (reference sequence). The CDR3 covers 15 residues. The CDR3, as DNA: TGTGCCAGTAGTATAGGCCGAACTGGGGCCAACGTCCTGACTTTC. Translated: CASSIGRTGANVLTF.

The rearrangement links TRBV9 to TRBJ1-1; D is ambiguous. Germline CDR1 is SGDLS and CDR2 is YYNGEE. There are 13 residues in the CDR3. V lost 0 bases and J lost 11, with 14 bases in between. CDR3 sequence (DNA): TGTGCCAGCAGCGTAGGGCCCGAAACGAGGGCTTTCTTT. Its protein product is CASSVGPETRAFF.

The chain links TRBV28 to TRBJ1-4; TRBD1 agrees at 7 bases. This CDR3 spans 15 amino acids. Germline CDR1 is MDHEN and CDR2 is SYDVKM. V shed 6 bases, J shed 5 bases, and the junction held 9 bases outside the gene matches. In nucleotides, the CDR3 is TGTGCCAGCAGCTCCCCAGGGGGGTGGAATGAAAAACTGTTTTTT. It codes for CASSSPGGWNEKLFF.

V is TRBV5-1 and J is TRBJ1-3; no clear D. The CDR3 has 14 amino acids. Trimming removed 4 bases from V and 2 bases from J, with 10 bases in between. CDR1 and CDR2 from the germline V gene are SGHRS and YFSETQ. The CDR3 reads CASSPSGAGNTIYF. The DNA for the CDR3 is TGCGCCAGCAGCCCTAGTGGGGCTGGAAACACCATATATTTT. Full variable domain (outside the CDR3, taken from reference TRBV5-1 and TRBJ1-3): KAGVTQTPRYLIKTRGQQVTLSCSPISGHRSVSWYQQTPGQGLQFLFEYFSETQRNKGNFPGRFSGRQFSNSRSEMNVSTLELGDSALYLCASSPSGAGNTIYFGEGSWLTVV.

The chain is built from TRBV19 and TRBJ1-5; D might be TRBD1 (5 bases). The V gene lost 7 bases and the J gene lost 1 base, with 14 bases spanning the gap. Germline CDR1 and CDR2: LNHDA and SQIVND (reference sequence). This CDR3 is 15 amino acids long. The CDR3 DNA sequence: TGTGCCAGTAAAGGGGCCACCCGGAGCAATCAGCCCCAGCATTTT. This codes for CASKGATRSNQPQHF.

The V gene is TRBV30, the J gene TRBJ2-5; 12 nucleotides line up with TRBD2. CDR1 is GTSNPN, CDR2 SVGIG, per germline (reference sequence). The trim removed 3 bases at V and 2 bases at J, leaving 4 bases unmatched. This CDR3 comprises 15 residues. As DNA, the CDR3 is TGTGCCTGGAGGACTAGCGGGAGAGGGCAAGAGACCCAGTACTTC. Translating gives CAWRTSGRGQETQYF. The variable domain in full, completed from reference TRBV30 and TRBJ2-5, reads SQTIHQWPATLVQPVGSPLSLECTVEGTSNPNLYWYRQAAGRGLQLLFYSVGIGQISSEVPQNLSASRPQDRQFILSSKKLLLSDSGFYLCAWRTSGRGQETQYFGPGTRLLVL.

This chain links TRBV4-3 with TRBJ1-2; the D is unclear. CDR3 length: 13 residues. With 0 bases removed from V and 6 bases from J, the gap between germline ends came to 8 bases. The germline gives CDR1 LGHNA, CDR2 YSLEER. The CDR3 DNA reads TGCGCCAGCAGCCAAGACCGTCGAAATGGCTACACCTTC. Translating it yields CASSQDRRNGYTF.

This chain connects TRBV10-1 to TRBJ2-5, with TRBD1 as a possible D gene (6 bases). The V gene lost 9 bases and the J gene lost 4 bases, with 27 bases spanning the gap. Germline-derived CDR1 and CDR2 are WNHNN and SYGVQD (reference sequence). The CDR3 runs to 17 residues. For the CDR3, the DNA is TGCGCCAGAGCAACCCCTCTACAGGGACCACACCGAGAGACCCAGTACTTC. Residues: CARATPLQGPHRETQYF.

V gene TRBV27 combines with J gene TRBJ2-2, with TRBD2 identical over 10 bases. The junction had 25 bases not matched to a gene; V was cut back by 5 bases and J by 7 bases. Looked up from germline, CDR1 is MNHEY and CDR2 is SMNVEV (reference sequence). This CDR3 has 21 residues. CDR3 sequence reads: CASSLPPRVEREGRLSGELFF. The CDR3 DNA reads as TGTGCCAGCAGTCTACCGCCGCGCGTTGAGCGGGAGGGCCGTTTGAGCGGGGAGCTGTTTTTT.

The chain carries TRBV2 and TRBJ2-6; weak D call: TRBD1 (5 bases). The germline V gene encodes CDR1 SNHLY and CDR2 FYNNEI. The CDR3 sequence is 17 residues long. V was clipped by 2 bases and J by 0 bases, with 11 bases between them. CDR3 amino acids: CASSEQGKISGANVLTF. The CDR3 DNA follows: TGTGCCAGCAGTGAACAGGGAAAAATCTCTGGGGCCAACGTCCTGACTTTC. Full variable domain (remainder filled in from reference TRBV2 and TRBJ2-6): EPEVTQTPSHQVTQMGQEVILRCVPISNHLYFYWYRQILGQKVEFLVSFYNNEISEKSEIFDDQFSVERPDGSNFTLKIRSTKLEDSAMYFCASSEQGKISGANVLTFGAGSRLTVL.

The genes are TRBV7-8 and TRBJ2-1, with 7 nucleotides matching TRBD1. V lost 4 bases and J lost 6; bases outside the gene matches: 9. The CDR3 runs 15 residues. Germline loops: CDR1 SGHVS, CDR2 FQNEAQ. The CDR3 region is CASSSGTASGNEQFF. The CDR3 nucleotides read TGTGCCAGCAGCTCCGGGACAGCCAGTGGCAATGAGCAGTTCTTC.

The V call is TRBV19, the J call TRBJ2-2; maybe TRBD2 (5 bases). CDR3 length: 16 residues. In germline, CDR1 is LNHDA, CDR2 SQIVND (reference sequence). V was pared by 3 bases and J by 2 bases, with 13 bases between. CDR3 nucleotides: TGTGCCAGTAGTATCGGGGAGACACCAAACACCGGGGAGCTGTTTTTT. Translated: CASSIGETPNTGELFF.

This clone has a handful of counts. The chain is built from TRBV28 and TRBJ1-1, with D unclear. V was clipped by 6 bases and J by 3 bases, with 8 bases between them. This CDR3 spans 12 amino acids. The germline V gene has CDR1 MDHEN and CDR2 SYDVKM. The CDR3 loop is CASRTGYTEAFF. CDR3 coding DNA: TGTGCCAGCAGGACGGGATACACTGAAGCTTTCTTT.

This clone was observed a handful of times. The J gene is TRBJ2-5, the V gene TRBV14; D may be TRBD1 (5 bases). Between the trimmed V and J ends, which lost 1 base and 1 base, there was a span of 16 bases. CDR1 is SGHDN and CDR2 is FVKESK in the germline V gene. The CDR3 totals 17 residues. The CDR3 nucleotides are TGTGCCAGCAGCCAAGGGTTTTACAGGAGAATCCAAGAGACCCAGTACTTC. Protein sequence: CASSQGFYRRIQETQYF.